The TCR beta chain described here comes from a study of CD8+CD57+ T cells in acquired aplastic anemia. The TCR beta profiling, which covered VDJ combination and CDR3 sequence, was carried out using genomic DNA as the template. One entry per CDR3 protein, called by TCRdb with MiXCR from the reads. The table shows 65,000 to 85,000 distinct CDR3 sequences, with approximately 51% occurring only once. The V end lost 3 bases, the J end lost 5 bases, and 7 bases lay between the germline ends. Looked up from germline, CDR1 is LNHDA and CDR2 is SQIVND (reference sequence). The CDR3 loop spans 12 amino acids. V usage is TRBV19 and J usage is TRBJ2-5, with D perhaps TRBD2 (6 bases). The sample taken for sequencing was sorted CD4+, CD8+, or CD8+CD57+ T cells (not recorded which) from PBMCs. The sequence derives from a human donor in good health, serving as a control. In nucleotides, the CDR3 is TGTGCCAGTAGTATTGGAGGGGAGACCCAGTACTTC. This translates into CASSIGGETQYF. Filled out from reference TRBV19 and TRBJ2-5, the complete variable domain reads DGGITQSPKYLFRKEGQNVTLSCEQNLNHDAMYWYRQDPGQGLRLIYYSQIVNDFQKGDIAEGYSVSREKKESFPLTVTSAQKNPTAFYLCASSIGGETQYFGPGTRLLVL.